This T cell receptor beta chain stems from a study of T cells in localized non-small cell lung cancer. Study-wide results and limits: Appearing in adjacent lung were a median around 60 of the top 100 tumor clones.

Assay: immunoSEQ multiplex PCR; the TCRdb copy retains only in-frame clones and omits some. In the table there are 90,000 to 100,000 clones, approximately 91% of which are singletons. Regarding this clone: Its cognate antigen is unknown.

Here the sequenced sample was PBMCs, taken before any cancer treatment. This TCR came from a woman aged 40-75 years with stage II squamous cell lung carcinoma.

The CDR3 DNA follows: TGCGCCAGCAGTGAGTCCGGACTAGAAGAGACCCAGTACTTC. Protein sequence: CASSESGLEETQYF. The chain links TRBV10-2 to TRBJ2-5, with 7 bases that match TRBD2. The CDR3 has 14 residues. Per germline, CDR1 WSHSY and CDR2 SAAADI. With V trimmed by 0 bases and J by 3 bases, 1 base remained unmatched.